These 13 T cell receptor beta chains share one sample of origin, sequenced in a study of technical replicates of blood from four donors. TCRdb's copy holds only in-frame clones and misses some; the assay was immunoSEQ multiplex PCR. The table lists around 68,000 clones, 95% to 97% of them singletons, with approximately 0.3% in the top ten. Specimen: T cells isolated from PBMCs. The receptors here all came from a human donor in good health.

The J gene is TRBJ2-3, the V gene TRBV4-3; no reliable D call. The CDR3 has 15 amino acids. The germline V gene encodes CDR1 LGHNA and CDR2 YSLEER. The V gene lost 1 base and the J gene lost 0 bases, with 8 bases spanning the gap. The CDR3 DNA reads as TGCGCCAGCAGCCAAGGCGTCCTCAGCACAGATACGCAGTATTTT. Its protein is CASSQGVLSTDTQYF.

V gene TRBV28 combines with J gene TRBJ2-7; 9 bases agree with TRBD2. CDR3 length: 15 amino acids. The germline CDR1 and CDR2 sequences are MDHEN and SYDVKM. The V segment lost 2 bases and the J segment 5 bases; nucleotides outside the gene matches: 7. The CDR3 here is CASSLAGGPGNEQYF. CDR3 bases: TGTGCCAGCAGTTTAGCGGGAGGGCCCGGTAACGAGCAGTACTTC. The full variable domain, in which reference TRBV28 and TRBJ2-7 provide the parts outside the CDR3, is DVKVTQSSRYLVKRTGEKVFLECVQDMDHENMFWYRQDPGLGLRLIYFSYDVKMKEKGDIPEGYSVSREKKERFSLILESASTNQTSMYLCASSLAGGPGNEQYFGPGTRLTVT.

The chain is built from TRBV5-1 and TRBJ2-3; D perhaps matches TRBD1 (6 bases). CDR3 length: 16 residues. V was clipped by 0 bases and J by 4 bases, with 15 bases between them. In germline, CDR1 is SGHRS, CDR2 YFSETQ. CDR3 loop: CASSLDMRGYADTQYF. The CDR3 DNA reads as TGCGCCAGCAGCTTGGATATGAGGGGGTATGCAGATACGCAGTATTTT.

J is TRBJ2-3 and V is TRBV29-1; 7 bases are shared with TRBD1. Germline loops: CDR1 SQVTM, CDR2 ANQGSEA. The ends lost 8 bases at V and 2 bases at J; junction bases unmatched: 7. CDR3 length: 13 amino acids. CDR3 sequence reads: CSLTGVTTDTQYF. In DNA, the CDR3 is TGCAGCCTCACAGGGGTCACCACAGATACGCAGTATTTT.

The chain uses TRBV7-2 and TRBJ2-1; D is possibly TRBD1 (6 bases). The germline V gene has CDR1 SGHTA and CDR2 FQGNSA. The CDR3 consists of 16 residues. Between the trimmed V and J ends, which lost 3 bases and 4 bases, there was a span of 16 bases. Written as DNA, the CDR3 is TGTGCCAGCAGCTTGCAGGGGCAAACGGGATACAATGAGCAGTTCTTC. This gives the protein CASSLQGQTGYNEQFF. Full variable domain (rest looked up from reference TRBV7-2 and TRBJ2-1): GAGVSQSPSNKVTEKGKDVELRCDPISGHTALYWYRQSLGQGLEFLIYFQGNSAPDKSGLPSDRFSAERTGGSVSTLTIQRTQQEDSAVYLCASSLQGQTGYNEQFFGPGTRLTVL.

This CDR3 is CASSLFGGVTGELFF. The DNA for the CDR3 is TGTGCCAGCAGCTTATTCGGGGGGGTCACCGGGGAGCTGTTTTTT. The rearrangement joins TRBV7-2 to TRBJ2-2, with TRBD2 matching over 8 bases. J lost 4 bases, V lost 2 bases, and 3 bases had no gene match. The CDR3 consists of 15 residues. The germline gives CDR1 SGHTA, CDR2 FQGNSA.

The chain couples TRBV11-2 to TRBJ1-3; TRBD1 matches at 12 bases. This CDR3 has 17 residues. V was pared by 3 bases and J by 4 bases, with 7 bases of the junction left unmatched. CDR1 is SGHAT and CDR2 is FQNNGV in the germline V gene. The CDR3 spells CASSFLGQGAAGNTIYF. In nucleotides, the CDR3 is TGTGCCAGCAGCTTTCTGGGACAGGGGGCTGCCGGAAACACCATATATTTT.

This chain uses TRBV5-6 with TRBJ1-2; 8 bases are a match to TRBD1. Germline assignment: CDR1 SGHDT and CDR2 YYEEEE. Germline trimming cut 5 bases from V and 2 bases from J; bases unmatched to any gene: 5. This CDR3 is built from 14 residues. Here the CDR3 reads CASRTGAVNYGYTF. CDR3 bases: TGTGCCAGCAGGACAGGGGCTGTAAACTATGGCTACACCTTC.

CDR3 bases: TGTGCCAGCAGCTCTCCCTATCGCTCATCTGGAAACACCATATATTTT. The encoded protein is CASSSPYRSSGNTIYF. The chain uses TRBV7-8 and TRBJ1-3; unclear D gene. The CDR3 consists of 16 residues. Germline V gene sequence: CDR1 SGHVS, CDR2 FQNEAQ. V lost 4 bases and J lost 1, with 14 bases in between. Supplemented by reference TRBV7-8 and TRBJ1-3, the full variable domain reads GAGVSQSPRYKVAKRGQDVALRCDPISGHVSLFWYQQALGQGPEFLTYFQNEAQLDKSGLPSDRFFAERPEGSVSTLKIQRTQQEDSAVYLCASSSPYRSSGNTIYFGEGSWLTVV.

V usage is TRBV11-3 and J usage is TRBJ2-7; tentatively, D is TRBD2 (6 bases). The CDR3 is 14 amino acids. The V end was cut by 1 base, the J end by 6 bases, with 13 bases between. From germline, CDR1 is SGHNT and CDR2 YENEEA. The CDR3 DNA follows: TGTGCCAGCAGCTTAGCTCGGGAGCTTCCCGAGCAGTACTTC. Amino acids: CASSLARELPEQYF.

The chain couples TRBV4-3 to TRBJ1-1, with D tentatively TRBD1 (6 bases). Trimming stripped 1 base from V and 1 base from J, with 13 bases between. CDR1 and CDR2 from the germline V gene are LGHNA and YSLEER. The CDR3 runs 16 residues. Here the CDR3 DNA reads TGCGCCAGCAGCCAAGGCCAGGGGTGGGGGAACACTGAAGCTTTCTTT. It translates to CASSQGQGWGNTEAFF.

The chain recombines TRBV7-2 with TRBJ2-7, with 14 nucleotides matching TRBD2. This CDR3 spans 15 amino acids. With 1 base clipped from V and 7 bases from J, the junction kept 3 bases outside the gene matches. Germline assignment: CDR1 SGHTA and CDR2 FQGNSA. CDR3 nucleotide sequence: TGTGCCAGCAGCTTAGAGGGACTAGCGGGAGTTGAGCAGTACTTC. It codes for CASSLEGLAGVEQYF.

This sequence joins TRBV19 and TRBJ1-5; 7 bases fit TRBD1. Trimming removed 4 bases from V and 2 bases from J; junction bases left unmatched: 5. This CDR3 is 15 amino acids long. Germline CDR1 reads LNHDA; CDR2 reads SQIVND (reference sequence). The CDR3, as DNA: TGTGCCAGTAGTACCCTAACAGGGGGCAATCAGCCCCAGCATTTT. As protein: CASSTLTGGNQPQHF.